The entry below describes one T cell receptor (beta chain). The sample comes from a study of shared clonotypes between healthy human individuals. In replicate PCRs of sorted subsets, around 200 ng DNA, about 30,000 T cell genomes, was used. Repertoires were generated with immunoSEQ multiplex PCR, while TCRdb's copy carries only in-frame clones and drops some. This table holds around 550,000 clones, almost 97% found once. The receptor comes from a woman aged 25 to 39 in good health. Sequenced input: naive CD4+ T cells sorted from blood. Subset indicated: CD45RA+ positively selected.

The DNA for the CDR3 is TGTGCCAGCAGGCAGACGATGAACACTGAAGCTTTCTTT. Translated, it gives CASRQTMNTEAFF. The V gene is TRBV28, the J gene TRBJ1-1; D call uncertain. Trimming stripped 6 bases from V and 0 bases from J, with 8 bases between. This CDR3 is built from 13 residues. The germline gives CDR1 MDHEN, CDR2 SYDVKM.